Listed below are T cell receptor beta chains from one sample, sequenced in a study of blood T cell repertoires in COVID-19. TCRdb keeps only in-frame clones here, not all; method: immunoSEQ multiplex PCR. The sample shows approximately 140,000 clones, about 86% of them seen only once. Sequenced: peripheral blood. All receptors derive from a man in his 70s with acute or convalescent COVID-19. Each CDR3 is given with its conserved first and last residue. A D gene is named only where the DNA matches it firmly. Not every row has a clone size; where given, it reads once, few, many or a size class.

j_call: TRBJ2-7
clone_size: -
d_call: -
v_call: TRBV21-1
cdr3_nt: TGTGCCAGCAGCAAAGAAGAGAGGGAGAACGAGCAGTACTTC
cdr3_aa: CASSKEERENEQYF

j_call: TRBJ2-2
clone_size: -
d_call: TRBD1
v_call: TRBV7-9
cdr3_nt: TGTGCCAGCAGCTCGGGACAGGGGAACACCGGGGAGCTGTTTTTT
cdr3_aa: CASSSGQGNTGELFF

j_call: TRBJ2-7
clone_size: -
d_call: TRBD2
v_call: TRBV14
cdr3_nt: TGTGCCAGCAGCCAAGTTAGTGGACTAGCGAACGAGCAGTACTTC
cdr3_aa: CASSQVSGLANEQYF

j_call: TRBJ2-5
clone_size: -
d_call: TRBD2
v_call: TRBV7-3
cdr3_nt: TGTGCCAGCAGCCATGGACTAGCGCCAGAGACCCAGTACTTC
cdr3_aa: CASSHGLAPETQYF

j_call: TRBJ1-1
clone_size: -
d_call: -
v_call: TRBV4-2
cdr3_nt: TGTGCCAGCAGCTATTATTTTCGGGGGAGGAACACTGAAGCTTTCTTT
cdr3_aa: CASSYYFRGRNTEAFF

j_call: TRBJ2-2
clone_size: -
d_call: TRBD1
v_call: TRBV3-1/TRBV3-2
cdr3_nt: TGTGCCAGCAGCTGGGGGACAGAAACGAACACCGGGGAGCTGTTTTTT
cdr3_aa: CASSWGTETNTGELFF

j_call: TRBJ2-3
clone_size: few
d_call: -
v_call: TRBV15
cdr3_nt: TGTGCCACCAGCAGAGATGGGCTAGCCCCAGATACGCAGTATTTT
cdr3_aa: CATSRDGLAPDTQYF

j_call: TRBJ2-3
clone_size: -
d_call: TRBD2
v_call: TRBV27
cdr3_nt: TGTGCCAGCAGTTTTGCGCTAGCGGGCGGCACAGATACGCAGTATTTT
cdr3_aa: CASSFALAGGTDTQYF

j_call: TRBJ2-5
clone_size: -
d_call: TRBD2
v_call: TRBV3-1/TRBV3-2
cdr3_nt: TGTGCCAGCAGCCAATGGGCTAGCGGGAGGGAGACCCAGTACTTC
cdr3_aa: CASSQWASGRETQYF

j_call: TRBJ2-5
clone_size: -
d_call: TRBD1
v_call: TRBV5-1
cdr3_nt: TGCGCCAGCAGCCGACAGGGGGATAGCGGAGAGACCCAGTACTTC
cdr3_aa: CASSRQGDSGETQYF

j_call: TRBJ2-4
clone_size: -
d_call: TRBD1
v_call: TRBV7-9
cdr3_nt: TGTGCCAGCAGCTTAGCGCTGGGACAGGGCGGCAAAAACATTCAGTACTTC
cdr3_aa: CASSLALGQGGKNIQYF

j_call: TRBJ2-1
clone_size: -
d_call: -
v_call: TRBV9
cdr3_nt: TGTGCCAGCAGCGTAGCTTCTCCGAGCTCCTACAATGAGCAGTTCTTC
cdr3_aa: CASSVASPSSYNEQFF

j_call: TRBJ2-7
clone_size: -
d_call: TRBD2
v_call: TRBV2
cdr3_nt: TGTGCCAGCCAGCTAGCGGGAGGGAGCTCCTACGAGCAGTACTTC
cdr3_aa: CASQLAGGSSYEQYF

j_call: TRBJ2-7
clone_size: -
d_call: -
v_call: TRBV6-5
cdr3_nt: TGTGCCAGCCGGTGGCAGGTGTCCGGCGAGCAGTACTTC
cdr3_aa: CASRWQVSGEQYF

j_call: TRBJ2-5
clone_size: -
d_call: -
v_call: TRBV9
cdr3_nt: TGTGCCAGCAGTGCCGGCCTAGGAGGTGAGACCCAGTACTTC
cdr3_aa: CASSAGLGGETQYF

j_call: TRBJ2-3
clone_size: -
d_call: TRBD2
v_call: TRBV9
cdr3_nt: TGTGCCAGCAGCGTAGCGGCTAGCGGGAGGGCTACAGATACGCAGTATTTT
cdr3_aa: CASSVAASGRATDTQYF

j_call: TRBJ1-1
clone_size: few
d_call: -
v_call: TRBV29-1
cdr3_nt: TGCAGCGCATCCTGGCAGGGGCGGACTTTCTTT
cdr3_aa: CSASWQGRTFF

j_call: TRBJ2-7
clone_size: -
d_call: -
v_call: TRBV13
cdr3_nt: TGTGCCAGCAGCTTAGTACAGGGCTACGAGCAGTACTTC
cdr3_aa: CASSLVQGYEQYF

j_call: TRBJ2-7
clone_size: -
d_call: TRBD1
v_call: TRBV28
cdr3_nt: TGTGCCAGCAGTCTCCGGGACAGGGGTCTAGGGTACGAGCAGTACTTC
cdr3_aa: CASSLRDRGLGYEQYF

j_call: TRBJ1-6
clone_size: -
d_call: -
v_call: TRBV27
cdr3_nt: TGTGCCAGCAGTTTTCAGCGACAGTATTCACCCCTCCACTTT
cdr3_aa: CASSFQRQYSPLHF

j_call: TRBJ2-7
clone_size: -
d_call: -
v_call: TRBV28
cdr3_nt: TGTGCCAGCAGTTTTAGCGGACCCTCCTACGAGCAGTACTTC
cdr3_aa: CASSFSGPSYEQYF

j_call: TRBJ2-3
clone_size: once
d_call: -
v_call: TRBV28
cdr3_nt: TGTGCCAGCAGTTTACGGGGATCTACAGATACGCAGTATTTT
cdr3_aa: CASSLRGSTDTQYF

j_call: TRBJ1-4
clone_size: -
d_call: -
v_call: TRBV6-5
cdr3_nt: TGTGCCAGCAGTTCTTTATTTCGCGGTGAAAAACTGTTTTTT
cdr3_aa: CASSSLFRGEKLFF

j_call: TRBJ2-6
clone_size: -
d_call: -
v_call: TRBV28
cdr3_nt: TGTGCCAGCAGTCTCCCGGGGTCGGGGAGCTCTGGGGCCAACGTCCTGACTTTC
cdr3_aa: CASSLPGSGSSGANVLTF

j_call: TRBJ2-7
clone_size: few
d_call: TRBD2
v_call: TRBV4-2
cdr3_nt: TGTGCCAGCAGCCAAGAACTAGCGGTCTACGAGCAGTACTTC
cdr3_aa: CASSQELAVYEQYF

j_call: TRBJ1-6
clone_size: -
d_call: TRBD1
v_call: TRBV7-2
cdr3_nt: TGTGCCAGCAGCCCCCGGGACAGATATAATTCACCCCTCCACTTT
cdr3_aa: CASSPRDRYNSPLHF

j_call: TRBJ2-7
clone_size: once
d_call: -
v_call: TRBV24-1
cdr3_nt: TGTGCCACCAGTCCAGGAAGCTCCTACGAGCAGTACTTC
cdr3_aa: CATSPGSSYEQYF

j_call: TRBJ1-1
clone_size: -
d_call: -
v_call: TRBV10-3
cdr3_nt: TGTGCCATCACGGGAGGGGTCGAGGGTGAAGCTTTCTTT
cdr3_aa: CAITGGVEGEAFF

j_call: TRBJ1-3
clone_size: -
d_call: -
v_call: TRBV7-2
cdr3_nt: TGTGCCAGCAGCTTAAAGTCGCCAGATGGAAACACCATATATTTT
cdr3_aa: CASSLKSPDGNTIYF

j_call: TRBJ2-3
clone_size: -
d_call: TRBD2
v_call: TRBV28
cdr3_nt: TGTGCCAGCAGTCTACTAGCGGGAGCCCCTCATACGCAGTATTTT
cdr3_aa: CASSLLAGAPHTQYF

j_call: TRBJ1-2
clone_size: -
d_call: TRBD1
v_call: TRBV28
cdr3_nt: TGTGCCAGCAGTTCAAGCTACAGGGGGGCAACTAACTATGGCTACACCTTC
cdr3_aa: CASSSSYRGATNYGYTF

j_call: TRBJ2-3
clone_size: few
d_call: -
v_call: TRBV11-3
cdr3_nt: TGTGCCAGCAGCTTACAGGGACTCGGGGATACGCAGTATTTT
cdr3_aa: CASSLQGLGDTQYF

j_call: TRBJ2-1
clone_size: -
d_call: TRBD2
v_call: TRBV18
cdr3_nt: TGTGCCAGCTCCCAAGGACTAGCGGGAGACAATGAGCAGTTCTTC
cdr3_aa: CASSQGLAGDNEQFF

j_call: TRBJ1-4
clone_size: -
d_call: -
v_call: TRBV14
cdr3_nt: TGTGCCAGCAGCCAACCCGACAGCTTTAATGAAAAACTGTTTTTT
cdr3_aa: CASSQPDSFNEKLFF

j_call: TRBJ2-5
clone_size: -
d_call: TRBD2
v_call: TRBV28
cdr3_nt: TGTGCCAGCAGGGGGGGGTTTGGGGCTTGGGAGACCCAGTACTTC
cdr3_aa: CASRGGFGAWETQYF

j_call: TRBJ2-1
clone_size: -
d_call: TRBD2
v_call: TRBV9
cdr3_nt: TGTGCCAGCAGCGTAGACCTGGGGGGGTACAATGAGCAGTTCTTC
cdr3_aa: CASSVDLGGYNEQFF

j_call: TRBJ1-3
clone_size: -
d_call: -
v_call: TRBV5-4
cdr3_nt: TGTGCCAGCAGCTTGGATCCTACCGGGAACACCATATATTTT
cdr3_aa: CASSLDPTGNTIYF

j_call: TRBJ2-5
clone_size: -
d_call: TRBD1
v_call: TRBV5-1
cdr3_nt: TGCGCCAGCAGCTTGGGGGTTGGGGGACAGTACCAAGAGACCCAGTACTTC
cdr3_aa: CASSLGVGGQYQETQYF

j_call: TRBJ1-1
clone_size: few
d_call: TRBD1
v_call: TRBV19
cdr3_nt: TGTGCCAGTAGTGCTACAGGGGGCGGAATGAACACTGAAGCTTTCTTT
cdr3_aa: CASSATGGGMNTEAFF

j_call: TRBJ2-7
clone_size: -
d_call: -
v_call: TRBV19
cdr3_nt: TGTGCCAGTAGTAAGAAACAGGGCTACGAGCAGTACTTC
cdr3_aa: CASSKKQGYEQYF

j_call: TRBJ1-3
clone_size: few
d_call: -
v_call: TRBV12-5
cdr3_nt: TGTGCTAGTGTATCAGGGCACTCTGGAAACACCATATATTTT
cdr3_aa: CASVSGHSGNTIYF

j_call: TRBJ2-1
clone_size: -
d_call: -
v_call: TRBV19
cdr3_nt: TGTGCCAGTAGCGGGGCCTACAATGAGCAGTTCTTC
cdr3_aa: CASSGAYNEQFF

j_call: TRBJ2-2
clone_size: -
d_call: TRBD2
v_call: TRBV28
cdr3_nt: TGTGCCAGCAGTTTAGCGGGAGCAAACACCGGGGAGCTGTTTTTT
cdr3_aa: CASSLAGANTGELFF

j_call: TRBJ2-1
clone_size: -
d_call: -
v_call: TRBV3-1/TRBV3-2
cdr3_nt: TGTGCCAGCAGCCAAACAGTCTCCTACAATGAGCAGTTCTTC
cdr3_aa: CASSQTVSYNEQFF

j_call: TRBJ1-4
clone_size: -
d_call: -
v_call: TRBV5-6
cdr3_nt: TGTGCCAGCAGCCCCGGCGGCAGGGGATATAATGAAAAACTGTTTTTT
cdr3_aa: CASSPGGRGYNEKLFF

j_call: TRBJ2-7
clone_size: -
d_call: -
v_call: TRBV7-9
cdr3_nt: TGTGCCAGCAGCGTCGGACACCTCTACGAGCAGTACTTC
cdr3_aa: CASSVGHLYEQYF

j_call: TRBJ2-5
clone_size: -
d_call: TRBD2
v_call: TRBV7-6
cdr3_nt: TGTGCCAGCAGCCCAGGACTAGCGGGAGGCTGGGGAGAGACCCAGTACTTC
cdr3_aa: CASSPGLAGGWGETQYF

j_call: TRBJ2-5
clone_size: -
d_call: TRBD2
v_call: TRBV6-4
cdr3_nt: TGTGCCAGCAGTGACCCCCGACCGCGGGAGCCGAGGGAGACCCAGTACTTC
cdr3_aa: CASSDPRPREPRETQYF

j_call: TRBJ2-3
clone_size: -
d_call: -
v_call: TRBV7-8
cdr3_nt: TGTGCCAGCAGCTCGCGGGAAGGTTCAGATACGCAGTATTTT
cdr3_aa: CASSSREGSDTQYF